These T cell receptor beta chains were read from a single sample in a study of blood T cell repertoires in COVID-19. The protocol was immunoSEQ multiplex PCR, while the TCRdb copy is restricted to in-frame clones and leaves out a portion. The sample yields tens of thousands of clones, 75% to 95% seen once. The specimen was peripheral blood. The receptors derive from a human donor with active COVID-19. The donor label of this sample is uncertain. CDR3s include the opening cysteine and the closing phenylalanine or tryptophan. Some rows mark clone size as missing; the rest say once, few, many or name a class of expanded clone.

.,TRBJ2-7,TRBV27,CASSLRGQRREQYF
.,TRBJ2-3,TRBV27,CASSSGAISTDTQYF
.,TRBJ1-4,TRBV4-1,CASSQDTFLTGGEKLFF
few,TRBJ2-5,TRBV5-4,CASSLVPGGGLETQYF
.,TRBJ2-7,TRBV29-1,CSVEARDRGFYEQYF
.,TRBJ1-2,TRBV28,CASSLSGGDYGYTF
.,TRBJ2-5,TRBV29-1,CSAAGTSGAGETQYF
.,TRBJ2-1,TRBV4-3,CASSPTSGVYNEQFF
.,TRBJ2-3,TRBV7-9,CASSLRGGLTDTQYF
.,TRBJ1-1,TRBV6-5,CASSSTAANTEAFF
.,TRBJ1-1,TRBV4-2,CASSQAPGDTEAFF
once,TRBJ2-1,TRBV7-9,CASSLASAGGSYNEQFF
.,TRBJ2-7,TRBV6-5,CASRDRANYEQYF
.,TRBJ1-3,TRBV2,CASSEAGTAGNTIYF
once,TRBJ2-6,TRBV6-5,CASSYLGTVGANVLTF
.,TRBJ2-3,TRBV10-3,CAISESMGLAGVNTDTQYF
.,TRBJ2-2,TRBV3-1/TRBV3-2,CASSEQGAGELFF
.,TRBJ1-5,TRBV28,CASSPLAVPQHF
once,TRBJ2-3,TRBV7-2,CASSMPITSGGVTDTQYF
.,TRBJ1-5,TRBV15,CATSTGFFNQPQHF
once,TRBJ2-7,TRBV29-1,CSVVLTYEQYF
.,TRBJ1-5,TRBV6-4,CASSDSILWDRNYSNQPQHF
.,TRBJ1-1,TRBV9,CASTKTVGAGRAEAFF
.,TRBJ2-3,TRBV15,CATSRDPSGGATDTQYF
few,TRBJ2-5,TRBV5-1,CASRTGGGQETQYF
.,TRBJ1-3,TRBV6-1,CASSERTDSGNTIYF
.,TRBJ1-1,TRBV7-2,CASRQTGGVSTPEAFF
.,TRBJ1-2,TRBV28,CASSYRSSNYGYTF
few,TRBJ1-4,TRBV6-1,CASSEKTGGNEKLFF
.,TRBJ2-3,TRBV9,CASSVRGGEDTQYF
.,TRBJ2-5,TRBV27,CASSFLMDRGKTQYF
.,TRBJ1-5,TRBV7-2,CASSPGTGILRGNQPQHF
.,TRBJ2-3,TRBV9,CASSVDGGTGTDTQYF
once,TRBJ1-5,TRBV19,CATLHRGEEGQPQHF
.,TRBJ2-5,TRBV23-1,CACTFRGTSGGAGKTQYF
.,TRBJ2-6,TRBV11-2,CTSSSLGQGNSGANVLTF
.,TRBJ2-1,TRBV27,CASSLTVMNNEQFF
.,TRBJ2-1,TRBV11-2,CASSFLLTGSSPSNEQFF
.,TRBJ1-1,TRBV9,CASSVGQPNTEAFF
.,TRBJ1-2,TRBV28,CASSLTGGDGYTF
.,TRBJ2-3,TRBV12-3/TRBV12-4,CASSSRVADTQYF